The 8 T cell receptor beta chains reported below all come from one sample, sequenced in a study of T cell responses to AZD1222 COVID-19 vaccine. The method was immunoSEQ multiplex PCR; TCRdb's version includes in-frame clones alone and lacks a portion of them. The sample includes approximately 170,000 clones, around 88% of them seen just once. The starting material was peripheral blood, obtained 28 days after the second AZD1222 dose. These receptor sequences come from an adult who received the AZD1222 COVID-19 vaccine.

For the CDR3, the DNA is TGCAGTGCTAGTGGTGGGGACACTGAAGCTTTCTTT. Protein: CSASGGDTEAFF. The chain couples TRBV20-1 to TRBJ1-1, with D uncertain. V shed 3 bases and J shed 3 bases, with 8 bases lying between them. The CDR3 sequence is 12 residues long. Germline loops: CDR1 DFQATT, CDR2 SNEGSKA (reference sequence).

The chain combines TRBV2 with TRBJ2-2; no firm D call. Per germline, CDR1 SNHLY and CDR2 FYNNEI. Trimming pared 0 bases from V and 7 bases from J, leaving 12 bases between. The length of the CDR3 is 15 residues. The DNA for the CDR3 is TGTGCCAGCAGTGAAGCTACGCACTGGGGCGGGGAGCTGTTTTTT. Its protein product is CASSEATHWGGELFF. Full variable domain (outside the CDR3, taken from reference TRBV2 and TRBJ2-2): EPEVTQTPSHQVTQMGQEVILRCVPISNHLYFYWYRQILGQKVEFLVSFYNNEISEKSEIFDDQFSVERPDGSNFTLKIRSTKLEDSAMYFCASSEATHWGGELFFGEGSRLTVL.

The table lists this clone with a few counts. The V gene is TRBV9, the J gene TRBJ1-6; possibly TRBD1 for D (6 bases). CDR1 and CDR2 (germline): SGDLS, YYNGEE. The CDR3 has 12 amino acids. With 4 bases removed from V and 13 bases from J, the gap between germline ends came to 12 bases. CDR3 bases: TGTGCCAGCAGCCCCCCGACAGGTCCCCTCCACTTT. This encodes CASSPPTGPLHF.

The rearrangement joins TRBV2 to TRBJ2-1; D may be TRBD1 (6 bases). The germline CDR1 and CDR2 sequences are SNHLY and FYNNEI. Trimming left V 5 bases short and J 1 base short, with 9 bases between. The CDR3 length is 14 residues. The CDR3 region has the DNA TGTGCCAGCAGTTTACAGGGTTCCTACAATGAGCAGTTCTTC. It encodes CASSLQGSYNEQFF.

This chain uses TRBV7-9 with TRBJ2-7, with D hard to call. V shed 5 bases and J shed 4 bases, with 6 bases lying between them. The CDR3 is 11 amino acids. Germline V lookup: CDR1 SEHNR, CDR2 FQNEAQ (reference sequence). CDR3 region: CASSVQYEQYF. In nucleotides, the CDR3 is TGTGCCAGCAGCGTTCAATACGAGCAGTACTTC. The whole variable domain, remainder taken from reference TRBV7-9 and TRBJ2-7, is DTGVSQNPRHKITKRGQNVTFRCDPISEHNRLYWYRQTLGQGPEFLTYFQNEAQLEKSRLLSDRFSAERPKGSFSTLEIQRTEQGDSAMYLCASSVQYEQYFGPGTRLTVT.

This chain links TRBV12-5 with TRBJ2-3; D tentatively fits TRBD1 or TRBD2 (5 bases each). The CDR3 runs to 16 residues. The V gene's germline CDR1 is LGHNT and CDR2 FRNRAP. The V gene lost 0 bases and the J gene lost 1 base, with 11 bases spanning the gap. In nucleotides, the CDR3 is TGTGCTAGTGGTTTGGTGCTCGGGGCTCGCACAGATACGCAGTATTTT. It specifies CASGLVLGARTDTQYF.

The chain employs TRBV19 and TRBJ1-3; 7 bases map to TRBD1. J gave up 2 bases and V 1 base, and 5 bases lay outside the gene matches. This CDR3 contains 16 residues. CDR1 is LNHDA and CDR2 is SQIVND in the germline V gene (reference sequence). In DNA, the CDR3 is TGTGCCAGTAGTATAGCCGGGGACAGAACTGGAAACACCATATATTTT. It yields the protein CASSIAGDRTGNTIYF.

The chain carries TRBV28 and TRBJ2-7; tentative D call: TRBD2 (5 bases). Germline lookup yields CDR1 MDHEN and CDR2 SYDVKM. The CDR3 is 14 residues long. Trimming stripped 2 bases from V and 3 bases from J, with 11 bases between. The CDR3 protein is CASSLAGGYYEQYF. As DNA, the CDR3 is TGTGCCAGCAGTTTAGCGGGCGGGTACTACGAGCAGTACTTC.